This passage covers 27 T cell receptor beta chains from one sample sequenced in a study of T cells of healthy individuals. Each CDR3 protein gets one entry after TCRdb re-called the 5' RACE reads with MiXCR. The sample carries about 53,000 distinct CDR3 sequences, roughly 14% recorded once. All receptors come from a human donor in good health.

This clonotype was detected many times. V gene TRBV6-2 or TRBV6-3 combines with J gene TRBJ2-7; a possible D gene is TRBD1 (5 bases). The CDR3 has 16 residues. CDR1 is MNHEY, CDR2 SVGEGT, per germline. Trimming removed 0 bases at V and 0 bases at J, with 12 bases between. The CDR3 region has the DNA TGTGCCAGCAGTTACTCACTACAGGTCCCCTCCTACGAGCAGTACTTC. It specifies CASSYSLQVPSYEQYF.

This clonotype has at least ten counts. The chain joins TRBV24-1 to TRBJ2-6; possibly TRBD2 for D (5 bases). CDR3 length: 17 amino acids. V lost 3 bases and J 0 bases, leaving 11 bases between the germline ends. The germline gives CDR1 KGHDR, CDR2 SFDVKD. In nucleotides, the CDR3 is TGTGCCACCAGTGATCGACCGAGGGCCTCTGGGGCCAACGTCCTGACTTTC. Its protein product is CATSDRPRASGANVLTF.

In this sample, this clonotype turned up many times. The chain couples TRBV19 to TRBJ2-1; 8 bases are a match to TRBD2. V shed 7 bases and J 9 bases; nucleotides not matched to a gene: 8. The length of the CDR3 is 13 residues. CDR1 and CDR2 (germline): LNHDA, SQIVND (reference sequence). The CDR3: CASMEREKAEQFF. The CDR3, as DNA: TGTGCCAGTATGGAGCGGGAGAAAGCTGAGCAGTTCTTC.

This clonotype was found a few times. The chain employs TRBV19 and TRBJ1-2; D is uncertain. The germline V and J ends were trimmed by 3 bases and 4 bases, with 9 bases remaining between them. Germline CDR1 LNHDA, CDR2 SQIVND (reference sequence). CDR3 length equals 13 residues. Here the CDR3 DNA reads TGTGCCAGTAGTATGCCAGGAGGCTATGGCTACACCTTC. It yields the protein CASSMPGGYGYTF.

This clonotype appeared many times. This chain uses TRBV5-5 with TRBJ2-3, with D perhaps matching TRBD2 (5 bases). The length of the CDR3 is 14 residues. V was pared by 3 bases and J by 3 bases, with 11 bases between. CDR1 is SGHKS, CDR2 YYEKEE, per germline (reference sequence). The CDR3 spells CASSWATGTDTQYF. In DNA form, the CDR3 reads TGTGCCAGCAGCTGGGCGACGGGGACAGATACGCAGTATTTT.

The chain employs TRBV30 and TRBJ1-4; D possibly corresponds to TRBD1 (6 bases). CDR3 length: 13 residues. V was trimmed by 0 bases and J by 8 bases, leaving 10 bases between them. Per germline, CDR1 GTSNPN and CDR2 SVGIG (reference sequence). This CDR3 reads CAWSVTGGEKLFF. The CDR3 bases are TGTGCCTGGAGTGTGACAGGAGGGGAAAAACTGTTTTTT.

This clonotype was seen ten or more times. The chain links TRBV5-1 to TRBJ2-2; D is ambiguous. CDR3 size: 14 residues. The V end lost 4 bases, the J end lost 11 bases, and 18 bases lay between the germline ends. The germline gives CDR1 SGHRS, CDR2 YFSETQ. The CDR3 bases are TGCGCCAGCAGCGAAAGGACCAGCAGTGTCGAGCTGTTTTTT. Translated: CASSERTSSVELFF.

The J gene is TRBJ1-5, the V gene TRBV7-2; the D gene is possibly TRBD1 (5 bases). Trimming left V 1 base short and J 7 bases short, with 14 bases between. The CDR3 consists of 15 residues. Germline CDR1 and CDR2: SGHTA and FQGNSA. The CDR3 loop reads CASSLDRTRMQPQHF. The CDR3 DNA reads TGTGCCAGCAGCTTAGACCGGACACGGATGCAGCCCCAGCATTTT.

This clonotype was recorded many times. CDR3 coding DNA: TGTGCCAGCAGCTTAGGTGTGAACACTGAAGCTTTCTTT. Protein sequence: CASSLGVNTEAFF. This chain uses TRBV11-2 with TRBJ1-1; D is ambiguous. The ends were cut back, 1 base at V and 0 bases at J, with 3 bases in the middle. Germline-derived CDR1 and CDR2 are SGHAT and FQNNGV. The CDR3 sequence is 13 residues long.

The chain links TRBV3-1 to TRBJ2-5; no clear D. Germline lookup yields CDR1 LGHDT and CDR2 YNNKEL (reference sequence). The CDR3 loop spans 12 amino acids. V lost 4 bases, J lost 4 bases, and 7 bases lay in between. As DNA, the CDR3 is TGTGCCAGCAGCCCCCTCGCAGAGACCCAGTACTTC. Translating it yields CASSPLAETQYF.

In this sample, this clonotype turned up a few times. The rearrangement links TRBV30 to TRBJ1-3; D remains unclear. V was shortened by 0 bases and J by 4 bases, with 10 bases between the two germline ends. This CDR3 contains 14 residues. CDR1 is GTSNPN, CDR2 SVGIG, per germline (reference sequence). The CDR3 DNA reads as TGTGCCTGGAGTGTATTTAAGGTGGGAAACACCATATATTTT. As protein: CAWSVFKVGNTIYF.

V is TRBV4-1 and J is TRBJ1-2; 7 bases match TRBD1. Germline trimming cut 2 bases from V and 2 bases from J; bases unmatched to any gene: 2. Germline CDR1 reads MGHRA; CDR2 reads YSYEKL. The CDR3 consists of 14 residues. DNA for the CDR3: TGCGCCAGCAGCCAAAACAGGGGAAACTATGGCTACACCTTC. The encoded protein is CASSQNRGNYGYTF.

This clonotype was recorded a few times. V usage is TRBV25-1 and J usage is TRBJ2-4; 7 bases fit TRBD2. Germline CDR1 and CDR2: MGHDK and SYGVNS. The CDR3 is made up of 15 amino acids. V dropped 4 bases and J dropped 0; count of bases not matched to a gene: 3. The CDR3 here is CASSAGGLAKNIQYF. CDR3 coding DNA: TGTGCCAGCAGTGCGGGGGGTTTAGCCAAAAACATTCAGTACTTC.

J is TRBJ2-7 and V is TRBV9, with 8 bases lining up with TRBD1. The CDR3 totals 14 residues. CDR1 SGDLS and CDR2 YYNGEE come from the germline V gene. J gave up 3 bases and V 4 bases, and 6 bases lay outside the gene matches. CDR3 protein: CASSSGQVDYEQYF. CDR3 nucleotides: TGTGCCAGCAGCTCGGGACAGGTTGACTACGAGCAGTACTTC.

At least ten counts were recorded for this clonotype. The J gene is TRBJ1-2, the V gene TRBV20-1; D unclear. V lost 5 bases, J lost 3 bases, and 13 bases lay in between. CDR1 and CDR2 from the germline V gene are DFQATT and SNEGSKA (reference sequence). CDR3 length equals 13 residues. The CDR3 sequence is CSAESKEHYGYTF. CDR3 coding DNA: TGCAGTGCTGAATCGAAGGAACACTATGGCTACACCTTC.

This clonotype showed up many times. The chain joins TRBV18 to TRBJ1-1, with 11 bases fitting TRBD1. The V gene end was trimmed by 3 bases and the J gene end by 2 bases; junction bases not matched to a gene: 5. There are 16 residues in the CDR3. Germline V gives CDR1 KGHSH, CDR2 LQKENI. The CDR3 loop reads CASSPRTGGFNTEAFF. The CDR3 bases are TGTGCCAGCTCACCGCGGACAGGGGGCTTTAACACTGAAGCTTTCTTT.

CDR3 DNA: TGTGCCAGCAGTTACCGGTGGGAATTGGCGGGAGCTTACAATGAGCAGTTCTTC. It translates to CASSYRWELAGAYNEQFF. The rearrangement joins TRBV6-5 to TRBJ2-1, with 7 bases that match TRBD2. Per germline, CDR1 MNHEY and CDR2 SVGAGI. Trimming cost V 2 bases and J 4 bases; bases outside gene matches: 14. This CDR3 spans 18 amino acids.

This clonotype has a handful of counts. Here the CDR3 DNA reads TGTGCCAGCTCACCCGAAGCGGGTCCAGCCTACGAGCAGTACTTC. It codes for CASSPEAGPAYEQYF. The rearrangement links TRBV18 to TRBJ2-7; TRBD2 might be the D (6 bases). The CDR3 length is 15 residues. V was cut by 3 bases and J by 2 bases, with 14 bases left in between. CDR1 and CDR2 from the germline V gene are KGHSH and LQKENI.

This clonotype showed up just a few times. The rearrangement links TRBV2 to TRBJ2-7, with 7 bases fitting TRBD2. The CDR3 is 15 amino acids. The V and J ends lost 7 bases and 3 bases, in that order; junction bases with no gene match: 12. CDR1 is SNHLY, CDR2 FYNNEI, per germline. The CDR3 sequence: CASTREASGLYEQYF. The DNA of the CDR3 is TGTGCCAGCACTAGAGAGGCTAGCGGCCTCTACGAGCAGTACTTC.

The chain links TRBV20-1 to TRBJ2-7, with 8 positions matching TRBD2. Germline CDR1 reads DFQATT; CDR2 reads SNEGSKA (reference sequence). CDR3 size: 13 residues. V shed 4 bases, J shed 2 bases, and the junction held 4 bases outside the gene matches. CDR3 DNA: TGCAGTGCTACCAAGCGGGAGCCCTACGAGCAGTACTTC. Encoded protein: CSATKREPYEQYF.

This clonotype was seen many times. The V and J genes are TRBV20-1 and TRBJ2-5; 11 nucleotides line up with TRBD1. CDR1 is DFQATT, CDR2 SNEGSKA, per germline (reference sequence). The CDR3 is 15 amino acids. V gave up 6 bases and J gave up 6 bases; unmatched junction bases: 12. The CDR3 coding sequence is TGCAGTGCAGGTCCCCGGACAGGGGGCGGAAAGACCCAGTACTTC. The encoded protein is CSAGPRTGGGKTQYF.

V is TRBV2 and J is TRBJ1-6, with TRBD1 matching over 8 bases. Per the germline V gene, CDR1 is SNHLY and CDR2 is FYNNEI. The CDR3 length is 15 residues. V dropped 5 bases and J dropped 8; count of bases not matched to a gene: 8. The CDR3 loop reads CASSYRGMRDSPLHF. CDR3 sequence (DNA): TGTGCCAGCAGTTACAGGGGGATGAGGGATTCACCCCTCCACTTT.

The V and J genes are TRBV28 and TRBJ2-7; D uncertain. Per germline, CDR1 MDHEN and CDR2 SYDVKM. The CDR3 extends over 13 amino acids. Trimming took off 2 bases at V and 3 bases at J, with 8 bases between the two ends. The CDR3 is CASSLGIRYEQYF. In DNA, the CDR3 is TGTGCCAGCAGTTTAGGCATTCGCTACGAGCAGTACTTC.

Worth noting for this clonotype: A much larger clone sits a single nucleotide away, making a read error possible. This chain uses TRBV9 with TRBJ2-5; D perhaps matches TRBD2 (5 bases). The CDR3 is 18 amino acids. Per germline, CDR1 SGDLS and CDR2 YYNGEE. V lost 4 bases, J lost 4 bases, and 26 bases lay in between. Here the CDR3 reads CASSPSGSATTWGETQYF. As DNA, the CDR3 is TGTGCCAGCAGCCCTTCGGGTAGCGCAACCACTTGGGGAGAGACCCAGTACTTC. The variable domain in full, with the rest retrieved from reference TRBV9 and TRBJ2-5, is DSGVTQTPKHLITATGQRVTLRCSPRSGDLSVYWYQQSLDQGLQFLIQYYNGEERAKGNILERFSAQQFPDLHSELNLSSLELGDSALYFCASSPSGSATTWGETQYFGPGTRLLVL.

This clonotype occurred a few times. This sequence joins TRBV15 and TRBJ2-3, with D possibly matching TRBD1 (5 bases). The CDR3 loop spans 16 amino acids. Trimming removed 5 bases at V and 2 bases at J, with 17 bases between. Per the germline V gene, CDR1 is LNHNV and CDR2 is YYDKDF (reference sequence). The CDR3 here is CATSDRQPVYTDTQYF. The CDR3 nucleotides are TGTGCCACCAGCGACAGACAACCCGTTTACACAGATACGCAGTATTTT.

This clonotype has a count of ten or more. The chain uses TRBV20-1 and TRBJ1-1; 11 positions match TRBD1. The CDR3 runs 14 residues. Germline CDR1 reads DFQATT; CDR2 reads SNEGSKA (reference sequence). V shed 3 bases, J shed 8 bases, and the junction held 8 bases outside the gene matches. The CDR3 reads CSARDRGQGSEAFF. Written as DNA, the CDR3 is TGCAGTGCTAGGGACAGGGGGCAGGGATCGGAAGCTTTCTTT.

The chain employs TRBV28 and TRBJ2-7; D is tentatively TRBD1 or TRBD2 (5 bases each). Per the germline V gene, CDR1 is MDHEN and CDR2 is SYDVKM. This CDR3 contains 12 residues. V was cut by 8 bases and J by 9 bases, with 17 bases left in between. CDR3: CASGTPTPRQYF. CDR3 sequence (DNA): TGTGCCAGCGGGACCCCCACCCCACGGCAGTACTTC.